Below are 23 T cell receptor beta chains sequenced from a single sample in a study of T cells in Graves' hyperthyroidism and ophthalmopathy (dated 2019 in TCRdb). Library preparation used multiplex PCR. The instrument given in TCRdb is Illumina HiSeq 2000. The TCR beta CDR3 regions were amplified from RNA transcripts. A first-round RT-PCR of the TCR CDR3 used the HTBI primer set with the Qiagen OneStep RT-PCR kit. The raw public data were reprocessed by TCRdb itself: fastp quality trimming at Q25, MiXCR clonotype calling, in-frame beta chains only. Entries are consolidated by CDR3 protein sequence, retaining the most common genes and DNA. A total of 300,000 or so distinct CDR3 sequences appear in this sample, roughly 15% of them only once. The ten largest clones take up 33% of the sample. The sequencing input was blood. Receptors originate from a man aged 25-40 years with Graves' hyperthyroidism.

This clonotype occurred a few times. The CDR3 nucleotides read TGTGCCAGCAGCCAAGTAGTTAGCACCTCTGGAAACACCATATATTTT. It codes for CASSQVVSTSGNTIYF. The V gene is TRBV3-1, the J gene TRBJ1-3; no clear D gene. The CDR3 runs 16 residues. The germline gives CDR1 LGHDT, CDR2 YNNKEL (reference sequence). Deletions cut 1 base from V and 0 bases from J, with 10 bases between.

This clonotype has only one observation. Given a much more abundant clone one base away, this may be a read error. The DNA is omitted, as the CDR3 cannot be located on it reliably, and the CDR3 follows TCRdb's listing. The chain recombines TRBV7-2 with TRBJ1-1; the tabulated D call, TRBD1, remains unverified against the DNA. CDR1 and CDR2 from the germline V gene are SGHTA and FQGNSA. A total of 19 residues make up the CDR3, ends included. This CDR3 reads CTSSSDRRLKLSLGTEAFF.

This clonotype appeared many times. The V call is TRBV12-3 or TRBV12-4, the J call TRBJ2-7; TRBD2 matches at 11 bases. This CDR3 region has 15 residues. V was pared by 7 bases and J by 1 base, with 6 bases of the junction left unmatched. In DNA form, the CDR3 reads TGTGCCAGCATGCCAACTAGCGGGAGTTCCTACGAGCAGTACTTC. Translation: CASMPTSGSSYEQYF.

This clonotype was seen only a few times. The junction differs from germline at one of its ends, possibly a read error. The gene calls are TRBV3-1 and TRBJ1-5; D possibly corresponds to TRBD1 (6 bases). Germline values: CDR1 LGHDT, CDR2 YNNKEL (reference sequence). The CDR3 runs to 15 residues. CDR3 residues: CASSPGQYSNRPQHF. The CDR3, as DNA: TGTGCCAGCAGCCCCGGACAGTATAGCAATCGGCCCCAGCATTTT.

This clonotype was seen many times. The rearrangement links TRBV6-1 to TRBJ2-3, with TRBD2 matching 7 bases. This CDR3 comprises 16 residues. Trimming took 5 bases from V and 8 from J; bases not matched to a gene: 16. Germline assignment: CDR1 MNHNS and CDR2 SASEGT. This CDR3 is CASSPSLAAREGTQYF. CDR3 DNA: TGTGCCAGCAGTCCAAGCCTAGCGGCCCGCGAGGGTACGCAGTATTTT.

Only a few counts were recorded for this clonotype. V usage is TRBV5-1 and J usage is TRBJ2-3; D is uncertain. Trimming took 0 bases from V and 2 from J, leaving 13 bases between them. The CDR3 is made up of 16 amino acids. Germline CDR1 and CDR2: SGHRS and YFSETQ. CDR3 in amino acids: CASSLAITAYTDTQYF. In DNA, the CDR3 is TGCGCCAGCAGCTTGGCCATCACAGCCTACACAGATACGCAGTATTTT.

V usage is TRBV20-1 and J usage is TRBJ2-7; 8 positions match TRBD2. V trimming: 1 base; J trimming: 7 bases; junction bases outside the gene matches: 9. Germline loops: CDR1 DFQATT, CDR2 SNEGSKA (reference sequence). CDR3 length equals 14 residues. CDR3 DNA sequence: TGCAGTGCTAGAGTACGGGAGGGCCGAAGGGAGCAGTACTTC. This codes for CSARVREGRREQYF.

The rearrangement uses TRBV7-3 and TRBJ2-3, with TRBD1 matching over 7 bases. J gave up 0 bases and V 5 bases, and 5 bases lay outside the gene matches. Germline-derived CDR1 and CDR2 are SGHTA and FQGTGA. The CDR3 is 15 residues long. CDR3 nucleotides: TGTGCCAGCAGCCTACAGGGGACGAGCACAGATACGCAGTATTTT. Its translation is CASSLQGTSTDTQYF.

The chain joins TRBV4-2 to TRBJ2-7, with 13 bases identical to TRBD2. The V gene's germline CDR1 is LGHNA and CDR2 YNFKEQ. This CDR3 is 15 amino acids long. Trimming took 2 bases from V and 2 from J; bases not matched to a gene: 0. The CDR3: CASSQTSGGAYEQYF. The CDR3 bases are TGTGCCAGCAGCCAAACTAGCGGGGGGGCCTACGAGCAGTACTTC.

The chain links TRBV30 to TRBJ2-7; 7 nucleotides line up with TRBD1. V gave up 2 bases and J gave up 1 base; unmatched junction bases: 11. Germline assignment: CDR1 GTSNPN and CDR2 SVGIG (reference sequence). The CDR3 has 16 residues. The CDR3 spells CAWSQGVSSLSYEQYF. The DNA of the CDR3 is TGTGCCTGGAGTCAGGGGGTAAGCAGCCTGTCCTACGAGCAGTACTTC.

The gene calls are TRBV28 and TRBJ1-5, with a weak D call TRBD1 (6 bases). CDR1 MDHEN and CDR2 SYDVKM come from the germline V gene. This CDR3 contains 12 residues. V was cut by 10 bases and J by 8 bases, with 15 bases left in between. The CDR3 DNA is TGTGCCATTCAGGGGTTGATGGAGCCCCAGCATTTT. Its protein is CAIQGLMEPQHF.

In the case of this clonotype: A single base separates this from a much larger clone, so it may be a read error. The conserved final phenylalanine or tryptophan is absent from the CDR3, which likely points to a read error. The chain employs TRBV6-1 and TRBJ1-4; D is possibly TRBD1 (5 bases). CDR1 and CDR2 (germline): MNHNS, SASEGT. The V end lost 4 bases, the J end lost 8 bases, and 20 bases lay between the germline ends. The CDR3 has 16 amino acids. CDR3 sequence (DNA): TGTGCCAGCAGTGGGCTTCGACAGTTCGAGCGAGAAAAACTGTTTCTT. Protein: CASSGLRQFEREKLFL.

About this clonotype itself: An end of the junction does not agree with germline; a read error may underlie this. V gene TRBV7-6 combines with J gene TRBJ2-5, with a tentative D call TRBD2 (5 bases). This CDR3 spans 15 amino acids. The germline V gene encodes CDR1 SGHVS and CDR2 FNYEAQ. CDR3 nucleotide sequence: TGTGCCAACAGCTTCCTGACGGGGTATCAAGAGACCCAGTACTTC. Amino acid sequence: CANSFLTGYQETQYF.

This clonotype was detected ten times or more. The chain has TRBV20-1 and TRBJ2-7, with a weak D call TRBD1 (6 bases). This CDR3 has 13 residues. CDR1 and CDR2 from the germline V gene are DFQATT and SNEGSKA (reference sequence). Trimming stripped 6 bases from V and 2 bases from J, with 14 bases between. The CDR3 DNA reads as TGCAGTGCAGGACAGTCAAGCCCCTACGAGCAGTACTTC. Its protein is CSAGQSSPYEQYF.

The sample holds a few counts of this clonotype. The chain is built from TRBV6-2 or TRBV6-3 and TRBJ1-5, with 7 bases fitting TRBD1. In germline, CDR1 is MNHEY, CDR2 SVGEGT. V lost 5 bases and J lost 7; bases outside the gene matches: 8. The CDR3 covers 14 residues. CDR3 sequence: CASSQTGAPQPQHF. Here the CDR3 DNA reads TGTGCCAGCAGTCAAACAGGGGCCCCCCAGCCCCAGCATTTT.

This clonotype was seen more than once but under ten times. The chain carries TRBV29-1 and TRBJ2-1, with 14 bases aligning to TRBD2. This CDR3 has 17 amino acids. Germline assignment: CDR1 SQVTM and CDR2 ANQGSEA. With 4 bases clipped from V and 8 bases from J, the junction kept 13 bases outside the gene matches. CDR3 in amino acids: CSVAGTSGSLVGDEQFF. The CDR3, as DNA: TGCAGCGTTGCGGGGACTAGCGGGAGTTTAGTGGGGGATGAGCAGTTCTTC.

This clonotype was counted only a few times. The chain combines TRBV28 with TRBJ1-5; D perhaps matches TRBD1 (5 bases). V was pared by 6 bases and J by 5 bases, with 17 bases between. The CDR3 has 15 residues. Germline V gives CDR1 MDHEN, CDR2 SYDVKM. The CDR3 nucleotides read TGTGCCAGCAGCAGCGGGGGGGAGGGCGATCAGCCCCAGCATTTT. Translation gives CASSSGGEGDQPQHF.

Of note for this clonotype: With a much larger clone just one base away, this may be a read error. The rearrangement uses TRBV30 and TRBJ1-6; no reliable D call. The germline gives CDR1 GTSNPN, CDR2 SVGIG (reference sequence). This CDR3 has 12 amino acids. The CDR3 DNA reads TGTGCCTGGTCTCGAGTCGGTTCACTCCTCCACTTT. Protein product: CAWSRVGSLLHF. The full variable domain, in which reference TRBV30 and TRBJ1-6 provide the parts outside the CDR3, is SQTIHQWPATLVQPVGSPLSLECTVEGTSNPNLYWYRQAAGRGLQLLFYSVGIGQISSEVPQNLSASRPQDRQFILSSKKLLLSDSGFYLCAWSRVGSLLHFGNGTRLTVT.

At least ten counts were recorded for this clonotype. The chain couples TRBV12-3 or TRBV12-4 to TRBJ2-1, with 13 positions matching TRBD2. With 3 bases clipped from V and 7 bases from J, the junction kept 3 bases outside the gene matches. This CDR3 comprises 15 residues. The CDR3 is CASSLGLAGRNEQFF. CDR3 nucleotide sequence: TGTGCCAGCAGTTTGGGACTAGCGGGACGTAATGAGCAGTTCTTC.

V and J are TRBV28 and TRBJ1-2, with D perhaps matching TRBD1 (5 bases). V was clipped by 2 bases and J by 14 bases, with 18 bases between them. CDR1 MDHEN and CDR2 SYDVKM come from the germline V gene. The CDR3 covers 13 residues. The CDR3 sequence is CASSLLGGNSETF. As DNA, the CDR3 is TGTGCCAGCAGTTTACTGGGGGGGAACTCGGAGACCTTC.

This clonotype turned up a few times. The V and J genes are TRBV20-1 and TRBJ1-4; no clear D gene. The ends were cut back, 3 bases at V and 6 bases at J, with 14 bases in the middle. This CDR3 region has 14 residues. Per the germline V gene, CDR1 is DFQATT and CDR2 is SNEGSKA (reference sequence). CDR3 DNA sequence: TGCAGTGCTAGTTCTCCGGTAGCGGATGAAAAACTGTTTTTT. Its protein product is CSASSPVADEKLFF.

This clonotype has ten or more counts. J is TRBJ2-1 and V is TRBV27; 9 bases fit TRBD2. J gave up 4 bases and V 0 bases, and 4 bases lay outside the gene matches. Germline V CDR1 and CDR2: MNHEY, SMNVEV (reference sequence). The CDR3 loop spans 16 amino acids. The CDR3 coding sequence is TGTGCCAGCAGTTTATCCAGCGGGAGGACTTACAATGAGCAGTTCTTC. Translated, it gives CASSLSSGRTYNEQFF.

V is TRBV20-1 and J is TRBJ2-7; D is unclear. Trimming took 3 bases from V and 2 from J, leaving 5 bases between them. Germline CDR1 DFQATT, CDR2 SNEGSKA (reference sequence). The length of the CDR3 is 11 residues. CDR3 in DNA: TGCAGTGCTAGGCAGACCTACGAGCAGTACTTC. It is translated as CSARQTYEQYF.